One sample yielded the 10 T cell receptor beta chains listed below, sequenced in a study of blood T cell repertoires in COVID-19. Generated by immunoSEQ multiplex PCR, the TCRdb table keeps only in-frame clones and is missing some. The table includes 170,000 or so clones, around 84% detected once. The material sequenced was peripheral blood. The receptors shown here come from a man in his forties with active or convalescent COVID-19.

Concerning this clone itself: The junction differs from germline at one of its ends, possibly a read error. This sequence joins TRBV7-7 and TRBJ2-3; a weak D match, TRBD1 (6 bases). This CDR3 has 13 amino acids. The germline gives CDR1 SSHAT, CDR2 FNYEAQ (reference sequence). This CDR3 is CASTRGFGDTQYF. The CDR3 DNA follows: TGTGCTAGCACCAGGGGATTTGGGGATACGCAGTATTTT.

This sequence joins TRBV28 and TRBJ2-1; D unclear. V lost 5 bases and J 3 bases, leaving 14 bases between the germline ends. In germline, CDR1 is MDHEN, CDR2 SYDVKM. There are 15 residues in the CDR3. This CDR3 is CASSPTYPSYNEQFF. The DNA of the CDR3 is TGTGCCAGCAGTCCGACTTACCCCAGCTACAATGAGCAGTTCTTC.

The chain recombines TRBV2 with TRBJ2-2; 9 nucleotides agree with TRBD1. CDR1 is SNHLY and CDR2 is FYNNEI in the germline V gene. This CDR3 has 15 residues. Germline trimming cut 7 bases from V and 5 bases from J; bases unmatched to any gene: 8. CDR3 in amino acids: CASTSGTGWTGELFF. CDR3 DNA sequence: TGTGCCAGCACGTCCGGGACAGGGTGGACCGGGGAGCTGTTTTTT.

The CDR3: CASSPPRGYTGELFF. CDR3 coding DNA: TGTGCCAGCTCACCTCCTAGGGGATACACCGGGGAGCTGTTTTTT. The chain employs TRBV18 and TRBJ2-2; tentative D call: TRBD1 (5 bases). This CDR3 is built from 15 residues. Trimming shortened V by 3 bases and J by 3 bases, and 11 bases separated the two germline ends. Per germline, CDR1 KGHSH and CDR2 LQKENI.

This clone appeared a few times. The chain's CDR3 is CASSTLAGGPVEQYF. In nucleotides, the CDR3 is TGTGCCAGTAGTACCCTAGCGGGGGGGCCGGTTGAGCAGTACTTC. The chain uses TRBV19 and TRBJ2-7; 12 nucleotides agree with TRBD2. V lost 4 bases, J lost 7 bases, and 8 bases stayed unmatched. The CDR3 contains 15 residues. Germline V CDR1 and CDR2: LNHDA, SQIVND (reference sequence). The complete variable domain, with remaining parts taken from reference TRBV19 and TRBJ2-7, reads DGGITQSPKYLFRKEGQNVTLSCEQNLNHDAMYWYRQDPGQGLRLIYYSQIVNDFQKGDIAEGYSVSREKKESFPLTVTSAQKNPTAFYLCASSTLAGGPVEQYFGPGTRLTVT.

J is TRBJ1-4 and V is TRBV5-1; D is perhaps TRBD1 (6 bases). Germline V gene lookup returns CDR1 SGHRS and CDR2 YFSETQ. V was pared by 0 bases and J by 0 bases, with 12 bases between. The CDR3 is 17 amino acids. CDR3 sequence: CASSLAIGGATNEKLFF. The CDR3 DNA reads TGCGCCAGCAGCTTGGCGATAGGGGGAGCAACTAATGAAAAACTGTTTTTT.

V and J are TRBV7-6 and TRBJ2-3; 11 bases fit TRBD2. The germline gives CDR1 SGHVS, CDR2 FNYEAQ. The trim removed 0 bases at V and 4 bases at J, leaving 3 bases unmatched. The CDR3 has 16 residues. The chain's CDR3 is CASSLAVAGGPDTQYF. CDR3 nucleotide sequence: TGTGCCAGCAGCTTAGCGGTAGCGGGGGGGCCAGATACGCAGTATTTT. The variable domain in full, with the rest retrieved from reference TRBV7-6 and TRBJ2-3, is GAGVSQSPRYKVTKRGQDVALRCDPISGHVSLYWYRQALGQGPEFLTYFNYEAQQDKSGLPNDRFSAERPEGSISTLTIQRTEQRDSAMYRCASSLAVAGGPDTQYFGPGTRLTVL.

The chain has TRBV6-1 and TRBJ1-2; TRBD1 agrees at 8 bases. Germline V gives CDR1 MNHNS, CDR2 SASEGT. Trimming took 1 base from V and 8 from J; bases not matched to a gene: 12. CDR3 length equals 16 residues. The CDR3 here is CASSEVSGTGEGGYTF. The CDR3 nucleotides are TGTGCCAGCAGTGAAGTTTCCGGGACAGGTGAAGGAGGCTACACCTTC.

V usage is TRBV10-3 and J usage is TRBJ1-5; 8 positions match TRBD1. V gave up 0 bases and J gave up 6 bases; unmatched junction bases: 13. The CDR3 has 18 residues. CDR1 is ENHRY, CDR2 SYGVKD, per germline. CDR3 region: CAISESSLTGARAQPQHF. In nucleotides, the CDR3 is TGTGCCATCAGTGAGTCTTCGTTGACAGGGGCTAGAGCTCAGCCCCAGCATTTT.

The chain uses TRBV10-3 and TRBJ2-2, with no clear D. The CDR3 is 14 residues long. V gave up 7 bases and J gave up 1 base, with 10 bases separating them. The germline V gene encodes CDR1 ENHRY and CDR2 SYGVKD. CDR3 coding DNA: TGTGCCATCAATCCAGGCAGGAACACCGGGGAGCTGTTTTTT. It encodes CAINPGRNTGELFF.